The clone carrying this T cell receptor beta chain was detected only once. This specimen comes from a study of blood T cell repertoires in COVID-19. Study in general: T cells, B-cell-depleted T cells, or PBMCs supplied cDNA or gDNA.

Original handling: It was from reference gene primer amplification that nucleated cell counts were estimated. Assay: immunoSEQ multiplex PCR; the TCRdb copy retains only in-frame clones and omits some. That table supplies the V and J calls and clone size; D and trimming were determined from the DNA. The sample carries approximately 200,000 clones, more than 70% recorded once. This clonotype was sampled from a person aged 70 to 79 with COVID-19, enrolled during active disease. Sequencing was carried out using peripheral blood.

DNA for the CDR3: TGTGCCAGCAGCCCCGGACAGGCTAACTATGGCTACACCTTC. Residues: CASSPGQANYGYTF. This chain uses TRBV28 with TRBJ1-2, with 7 positions matching TRBD1. Germline assignment: CDR1 MDHEN and CDR2 SYDVKM. The CDR3 is 14 residues long. Losses at the gene ends were 6 bases for V and 0 bases for J; bases not matched to a gene: 4.